The TCR beta chain under discussion was sequenced for a study of blood T cell repertoires in COVID-19. Study summary: Samples representing acute and convalescent COVID-19 were sourced from the United States, Italy and Spain.

Germline loops: CDR1 SNHLY, CDR2 FYNNEI. Trimming cost V 6 bases and J 5 bases; bases outside gene matches: 3. The CDR3 runs 13 residues. The assay was immunoSEQ multiplex PCR, and TCRdb's table has in-frame clones only and misses some. The sample lists under 75,000 clones, roughly 81% occurring once. The source of this sequence is an elderly man with acute or convalescent COVID-19. The chain combines TRBV2 with TRBJ2-1; 8 bases line up with TRBD2. The sequenced sample consisted of peripheral blood. As DNA, the CDR3 is TGTGCCAGCAGCACTAGCGGAAACAATGAGCAGTTCTTC. Residues: CASSTSGNNEQFF.